This T cell receptor beta chain was identified during a study of blood T cells in healthy people across ages. The CDR3 sequence is 17 residues long. CDR1 is SGHTA, CDR2 FQGNSA, per germline. The trim removed 4 bases at V and 3 bases at J, leaving 6 bases unmatched. It was with a sample-barcoded 5' primer and a J-beta primer mix that a second PCR of roughly 7 to 12 cycles was run. TCRdb ran MiXCR on the 5' RACE reads and lists one entry per CDR3 protein. The data hold 850,000 or so distinct CDR3 sequences, with around 30% observed a single time. The rearrangement links TRBV7-2 to TRBJ2-2; TRBD2 matches at 12 bases. This clonotype originated in a woman over 75 in good health. Sequenced: blood. CDR3 nucleotides: TGTGCCAGCAGCTCAAAAAGGACTAGCGGGGACACCGGGGAGCTGTTTTTT. This sequence encodes CASSSKRTSGDTGELFF.